This T cell receptor (beta chain) was observed in a study of cytomegalovirus exposure and HLA in healthy donors. The germline V and J ends were trimmed by 1 base and 1 base, with 10 bases remaining between them. From germline, CDR1 is LGHNA and CDR2 YNFKEQ. The CDR3 consists of 16 residues. With 60 Vbeta and 13 Jbeta primers, the PCR was carried out. Produced via immunoSEQ multiplex PCR; TCRdb's table is partial and in-frame only. The table lists approximately 79,000 clones, around 77% of them singletons. The sample taken for sequencing was PBMCs. The origin of this receptor is a middle-aged woman in good health and CMV-seropositive. The chain joins TRBV4-2 to TRBJ2-2; D perhaps matches TRBD2 (6 bases). CDR3 in amino acids: CASSQGISGNTGELFF. The CDR3 DNA follows: TGTGCCAGCAGCCAAGGAATTAGCGGGAACACCGGGGAGCTGTTTTTT.